The 8 T cell receptor beta chains given below trace back to one sample, sequenced in a study of blood T cell repertoires in COVID-19. TCRdb keeps only in-frame clones here, not all; method: immunoSEQ multiplex PCR. The sample yields some 350,000 clones, 85% to 90% seen once. The source material was peripheral blood. The receptors shown here come from a woman between 45 and 60 years old with COVID-19, enrolled during active disease.

The rearrangement uses TRBV5-1 and TRBJ2-1; D is possibly TRBD2 (6 bases). CDR1 is SGHRS and CDR2 is YFSETQ in the germline V gene. The CDR3 length is 15 residues. V was cut by 2 bases and J by 0 bases, with 9 bases left in between. CDR3 sequence reads: CASSLTEGSYNEQFF. In DNA form, the CDR3 reads TGCGCCAGCAGCTTAACGGAGGGCTCCTACAATGAGCAGTTCTTC.

V and J are TRBV5-1 and TRBJ1-2; 7 nucleotides agree with TRBD1. The CDR3 contains 16 residues. CDR1 is SGHRS and CDR2 is YFSETQ in the germline V gene. V lost 3 bases to trimming and J lost 8 bases; unmatched junction nucleotides: 16. The CDR3 here is CASSSDPQGLRRGYTF. The CDR3 DNA follows: TGCGCCAGCAGCTCTGATCCACAGGGGCTACGACGGGGCTACACCTTC.

V and J are TRBV11-3 and TRBJ1-6, with D tentatively TRBD1 (6 bases). CDR1 and CDR2 from the germline V gene are SGHNT and YENEEA. V dropped 1 base and J dropped 8 bases, with 12 bases sitting between them. The CDR3 is 15 amino acids. Here the CDR3 DNA reads TGTGCCAGCAGCTTAGCCCAGACAGGCCATTCACCCCTCCACTTT. This sequence encodes CASSLAQTGHSPLHF.

The count of this clone is one. The chain carries TRBV3-1 (or the pseudogene TRBV3-2) and TRBJ2-7; tentative D call: TRBD2 (6 bases). This CDR3 region has 16 residues. Germline V gives CDR1 LGHDT, CDR2 YNNKEL (reference sequence). The germline V and J ends were trimmed by 4 bases and 6 bases, with 22 bases remaining between them. The CDR3 is CASSPMEWTTDVEQYF. In DNA, the CDR3 is TGTGCCAGCAGCCCCATGGAGTGGACTACCGATGTCGAGCAGTACTTC.

This chain links TRBV7-9 with TRBJ1-5; D is unclear. CDR1 is SEHNR, CDR2 FQNEAQ, per germline (reference sequence). The V end lost 5 bases, the J end lost 2 bases, and 13 bases lay between the germline ends. There are 15 residues in the CDR3. CDR3 nucleotide sequence: TGTGCCAGCAGCCCTTCCGGGAGGGGCAATCAGCCCCAGCATTTT. Its translation: CASSPSGRGNQPQHF.

The chain uses TRBV5-4 and TRBJ2-1; possibly TRBD1 for D (6 bases). The CDR3 is made up of 15 amino acids. Per the germline V gene, CDR1 is SGHNT and CDR2 is YYREEE (reference sequence). V lost 0 bases and J 3 bases, leaving 10 bases between the germline ends. CDR3 DNA sequence: TGTGCCAGCAGCTTGGACAGGGCAAACTACAATGAGCAGTTCTTC. Translating it yields CASSLDRANYNEQFF.

The DNA of the CDR3 is TGTGCCTGGGGGACTAGCGGGAGCCCCTTCTACGAGCAGTACTTC. Amino acids: CAWGTSGSPFYEQYF. The chain recombines TRBV30 with TRBJ2-7; 14 bases line up with TRBD2. The V segment lost 5 bases and the J segment 3 bases; nucleotides outside the gene matches: 6. The CDR3 has 15 amino acids. Germline CDR1 is GTSNPN and CDR2 is SVGIG (reference sequence).

Details on this clone: Other nucleotide sequences from this sample produce the same CDR3. The rearrangement joins TRBV30 to TRBJ2-3; the match to TRBD2 covers 12 bases. This CDR3 contains 15 residues. Germline V gives CDR1 GTSNPN, CDR2 SVGIG (reference sequence). J gave up 3 bases and V 0 bases, and 1 base lay outside the gene matches. The CDR3: CAWSVLAGGTDTQYF. The CDR3 DNA sequence: TGTGCCTGGAGTGTACTAGCGGGGGGAACAGATACGCAGTATTTT.